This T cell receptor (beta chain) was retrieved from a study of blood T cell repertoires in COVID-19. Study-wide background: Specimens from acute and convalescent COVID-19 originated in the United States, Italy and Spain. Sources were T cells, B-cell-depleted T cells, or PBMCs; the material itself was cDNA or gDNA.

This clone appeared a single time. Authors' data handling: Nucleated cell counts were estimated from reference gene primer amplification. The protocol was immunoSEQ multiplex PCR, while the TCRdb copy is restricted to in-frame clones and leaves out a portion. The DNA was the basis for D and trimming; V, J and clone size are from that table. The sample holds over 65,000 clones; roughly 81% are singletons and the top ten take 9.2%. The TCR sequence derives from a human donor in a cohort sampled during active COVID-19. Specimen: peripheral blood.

The CDR3 here is CASSQGVIAGGYNEQFF. CDR3 bases: TGCGCCAGCAGCCAAGGGGTAATAGCGGGAGGCTACAATGAGCAGTTCTTC. The V gene is TRBV4-1, the J gene TRBJ2-1; 10 nucleotides agree with TRBD2. Per the germline V gene, CDR1 is MGHRA and CDR2 is YSYEKL. The length of the CDR3 is 17 residues. The V and J ends lost 1 base and 3 bases, in that order; junction bases with no gene match: 6.